This T cell receptor beta chain was identified during a study of T cell responses to AZD1222 COVID-19 vaccine. This table comes from immunoSEQ multiplex PCR, and its TCRdb copy is limited to in-frame clones, with some not included. Altogether around 69,000 clones are present, about 88% being singletons, with the ten largest covering 11%. Looked up from germline, CDR1 is SGHAT and CDR2 is FQDESV (reference sequence). The CDR3 has 13 residues. V lost 3 bases to trimming and J lost 6 bases, with 9 bases between them. The material was peripheral blood, obtained on day 0 of AZD1222 vaccination. This TCR was sampled from an adult in good health. The genes are TRBV11-1 and TRBJ2-1; D gene unclear. The CDR3 loop is CASSFSDPNEQFF. The CDR3 coding sequence is TGTGCCAGCAGCTTTTCAGATCCCAATGAGCAGTTCTTC.